Detailed here is one TCR beta chain. A much larger clone lies a single base off, so this may be a read error. No conserved phenylalanine or tryptophan is present at the end of the CDR3, so a read error is the likely explanation. The limits of the CDR3 on the DNA are not certain, so only TCRdb's listed CDR3 is given. These data originate in a study of tumor-infiltrating lymphocytes in primary liver carcinoma. As for the study in general: Those enrolled were patients of both sexes, who were aged 30 to 69 years.

For each extraction, RNA and DNA were obtained together from about 20-30 mg of unsorted bulk tissue. HBV chronically infected the treatment-naive patients. Researchers generated TCR beta cDNA from roughly 500 ng of total RNA, relying on a constant-region primer. Sequencing libraries for TCR beta derived from three nested multiplex PCR rounds that used slightly modified ARM-PCR. Investigators reported that the first two PCR rounds, at about 9 cycles each, used TRBV1-TRBV30 forward primers with a C-beta reverse primer. TCRdb used MiXCR to reprocess the multiplex PCR reads, holding one entry per CDR3 protein. The data hold fewer than 85,000 distinct CDR3 sequences, with about 75% observed a single time. Germline V CDR1 and CDR2: SQVTM, ANQGSEA. The CDR3 spans 14 residues, counting both ends.

The chain is built from TRBV29-1 and TRBJ2-1; the table gives TRBD1 as D, unverified against the DNA. The specimen was tumor-adjacent normal liver tissue. The TCR originated in a man in his forties with primary liver carcinoma and hepatitis B virus infection. The CDR3: CSVSGTGNIGEQSI.